The entry below gives a single T cell receptor (beta chain) sequence along with its context. This sample stems from a study of chemoradiotherapy in HPV16-positive cancers. Sequencing was performed with immunoSEQ multiplex PCR; in TCRdb, only in-frame clones are kept and a portion is missing. The sample records over 20,000 clones, roughly 87% being singletons. CDR1 is MGHRA, CDR2 YSYEKL, per germline. The V and J ends lost 8 bases and 0 bases, in that order; junction bases with no gene match: 11. The CDR3 is 16 residues long. V usage is TRBV4-1 and J usage is TRBJ2-3; 7 nucleotides align to TRBD2. The receptor was isolated from a human donor with HPV-associated anogenital cancer. The starting material was blood, obtained from a patient who underwent chemoradiotherapy. CDR3 region: CASALTSASSTDTQYF. CDR3 in DNA: TGCGCCAGCGCACTTACTAGCGCGTCTAGCACAGATACGCAGTATTTT.